Described below is a single T cell receptor (beta chain) sequence and its context. Antigen: not known. The method was immunoSEQ multiplex PCR; TCRdb's version includes in-frame clones alone and lacks a portion of them. The data show roughly 640,000 clones, approximately 79% seen once. The data are from a study of shared clonotypes between healthy human individuals. V shed 2 bases, J shed 0 bases, and the junction held 4 bases outside the gene matches. This CDR3 contains 17 residues. Germline CDR1 and CDR2: MDHEN and SYDVKM. The study, taken as a whole, reports: Incompleteness in sorted-subset sequencing, despite large depth, was shown by rarefaction. On the whole, naive subsets had larger estimated richness than memory subsets had.

This TCR derives from a woman between 25 and 40 years old in good health. Sequenced: memory CD4+ T cells sorted from blood. As for subset: CD45RA-negative fraction. This sequence joins TRBV28 and TRBJ2-6, with 7 nucleotides matching TRBD1. CDR3 sequence (DNA): TGTGCCAGCAGTTTAACAGGGGAAAGCTCTGGGGCCAACGTCCTGACTTTC. Protein sequence: CASSLTGESSGANVLTF.